This entry lists 23 T cell receptor beta chains sequenced from one sample in a study of Ad26.COV2.S vaccination and SARS-CoV-2 variants (TCRdb year 2021). Library preparation employed the immunoSEQ multiplex PCR assay. TCRdb obtained this table from immuneACCESS and retained in-frame rearrangements with V and J assigned. These tables miss some clones; where compared with another copy, unresolved V genes account for less than half of the shortfall, and the remainder is unexplained. In this sample the table shows 300,000 to 400,000 clones, around 92% of which occur a single time. Roughly 3.9% of the sample rests with the top ten. In the paper's terms, the time point label means: individuals recovered from natural SARS-CoV-2 infection. The material sequenced was peripheral blood, taken after recovery from COVID-19. Receptors originate from a human donor who had recovered from COVID-19.

In its sample, this clone was seen once. The chain is built from TRBV5-4 and TRBJ1-6, with D possibly matching TRBD1 (6 bases). Germline V gene data show CDR1 as SGHNT and CDR2 as YYREEE (reference sequence). The CDR3 contains 15 residues. Trimming took 0 bases from V and 7 from J, leaving 11 bases between them. The DNA for the CDR3 is TGTGCCAGCAGCTTGGAAGCAGGGGAAAATTCACCCCTCCACTTT. As protein: CASSLEAGENSPLHF.

This chain joins TRBV7-2 and TRBJ2-7; D is possibly TRBD1 (7 bases). There are 14 residues in the CDR3. Looked up from germline, CDR1 is SGHTA and CDR2 is FQGNSA. V was cut by 0 bases and J by 6 bases, with 12 bases left in between. The CDR3 loop reads CASSLAGGGREQYF. In nucleotides, the CDR3 is TGTGCCAGCAGCTTAGCCGGAGGGGGCCGCGAGCAGTACTTC.

The chain uses TRBV7-3 and TRBJ1-3; D is undetermined. V lost 3 bases and J lost 0, with 3 bases in between. From germline, CDR1 is SGHTA and CDR2 FQGTGA. The length of the CDR3 is 13 residues. The CDR3 sequence: CASSLTSGNTIYF. In DNA form, the CDR3 reads TGTGCCAGCAGCTTGACCTCTGGAAACACCATATATTTT.

The genes are TRBV7-8 and TRBJ2-3, with 12 bases matching TRBD2. J lost 1 base, V lost 1 base, and 3 bases had no gene match. The CDR3 is made up of 17 amino acids. Germline V CDR1 and CDR2: SGHVS, FQNEAQ. CDR3 DNA sequence: TGTGCCAGCAGCTTAGGTAGGACTAGCGGGGGCACAGATACGCAGTATTTT. Translating gives CASSLGRTSGGTDTQYF. The full variable domain, with the rest looked up from reference TRBV7-8 and TRBJ2-3, is GAGVSQSPRYKVAKRGQDVALRCDPISGHVSLFWYQQALGQGPEFLTYFQNEAQLDKSGLPSDRFFAERPEGSVSTLKIQRTQQEDSAVYLCASSLGRTSGGTDTQYFGPGTRLTVL.

The chain links TRBV25-1 to TRBJ2-1, with D maybe TRBD1 (5 bases). The V gene lost 3 bases and the J gene lost 5 bases, with 11 bases spanning the gap. This CDR3 has 14 residues. Germline V gives CDR1 MGHDK, CDR2 SYGVNS. As DNA, the CDR3 is TGTGCCAGCAGTGATGCAGGGTCCCACAATGAGCAGTTCTTC. Translation: CASSDAGSHNEQFF.

The chain carries TRBV14 and TRBJ1-2, with a tentative D call TRBD1 (6 bases). The germline gives CDR1 SGHDN, CDR2 FVKESK. The CDR3 runs to 14 residues. V was pared by 1 base and J by 6 bases, with 12 bases between. This CDR3 is CASSQVQQGNGYTF. The CDR3 coding sequence is TGTGCCAGCAGCCAAGTTCAACAGGGTAATGGCTACACCTTC.

The chain combines TRBV10-3 with TRBJ2-1, with D maybe TRBD2 (5 bases). CDR1 ENHRY and CDR2 SYGVKD come from the germline V gene. The CDR3 is made up of 11 amino acids. Trimming removed 8 bases at V and 7 bases at J, with 9 bases between. This chain's CDR3 is CAIEGRNEQFF. The CDR3 bases are TGTGCCATCGAGGGCCGGAATGAGCAGTTCTTC.

The chain uses TRBV5-1 and TRBJ1-1; D call uncertain. The CDR3 length is 14 residues. Trimming removed 1 base at V and 3 bases at J, with 10 bases between. In germline, CDR1 is SGHRS, CDR2 YFSETQ. The CDR3 is CASSLLRRDTEAFF. The CDR3 nucleotides are TGCGCCAGCAGCTTGCTAAGGAGGGACACTGAAGCTTTCTTT.

V and J are TRBV21-1 and TRBJ2-3; the table's D call, TRBD2, was not checked against the DNA. TRBV21-1 has pseudogene status. This CDR3 contains 19 residues. The CDR3 bases are TGTGCCAGCCTCACACCCCCCCTGTGGAGCGGGGGGGGCACAGATACGCAGTATTTT. Its protein product is CASLTPPLWSGGGTDTQYF.

This chain uses TRBV12-3 or TRBV12-4 with TRBJ1-2; possibly TRBD1 for D (5 bases). The CDR3 has 12 amino acids. Trimming took 3 bases from V and 8 from J, leaving 10 bases between them. CDR3 DNA: TGTGCCAGCAGTTTCACGGGGCAAGGCTACACCTTC. It yields the protein CASSFTGQGYTF.

The chain links TRBV7-9 to TRBJ2-3; D unresolved. The CDR3 spans 16 residues. The germline gives CDR1 SEHNR, CDR2 FQNEAQ (reference sequence). V gave up 5 bases and J gave up 0 bases, with 15 bases separating them. The CDR3 coding sequence is TGTGCCAGCAGCCCCCTTGGTGGATTAAGCACAGATACGCAGTATTTT. Its protein product is CASSPLGGLSTDTQYF.

V is TRBV7-3 and J is TRBJ2-2; D remains ambiguous. Deletions cut 1 base from V and 0 bases from J, with 12 bases between. Germline lookup yields CDR1 SGHTA and CDR2 FQGTGA. CDR3 length: 17 residues. The CDR3 protein is CASSLSPGASNTGELFF. The DNA of the CDR3 is TGTGCCAGCAGCTTAAGCCCAGGCGCCTCGAACACCGGGGAGCTGTTTTTT.

This chain links TRBV13 with TRBJ2-5, with a weak D call TRBD1 (6 bases). This CDR3 has 18 residues. V was trimmed by 5 bases and J by 0 bases, leaving 22 bases between them. Germline V CDR1 and CDR2: PRHDT, FYEKMQ (reference sequence). The CDR3 sequence: CASSPREAQGRYQETQYF. In DNA, the CDR3 is TGTGCCAGCAGCCCCCGTGAGGCACAGGGAAGGTACCAAGAGACCCAGTACTTC.

The chain is built from TRBV7-6 and TRBJ2-5; TRBD1 might be the D (6 bases). The CDR3 runs 16 residues. Germline V CDR1 and CDR2: SGHVS, FNYEAQ. Trimming stripped 3 bases from V and 4 bases from J, with 18 bases between. The CDR3 spells CASSLGTGQPVETQYF. The CDR3 bases are TGTGCCAGCAGCTTGGGGACGGGACAACCTGTAGAGACCCAGTACTTC.

The J gene is TRBJ1-2, the V gene TRBV4-3; D is perhaps TRBD1 (5 bases). Germline CDR1 LGHNA, CDR2 YSLEER. Deletions cut 2 bases from V and 2 bases from J, with 9 bases between. This CDR3 is 14 amino acids long. CDR3 in amino acids: CASSQLSGNYGYTF. CDR3 nucleotide sequence: TGCGCCAGCAGCCAATTGTCAGGGAACTATGGCTACACCTTC.

The J gene is TRBJ1-1, the V gene TRBV2, with 7 positions matching TRBD1. The CDR3 runs 16 residues. Germline assignment: CDR1 SNHLY and CDR2 FYNNEI. V lost 1 base, J lost 1 base, and 6 bases stayed unmatched. CDR3 sequence (DNA): TGTGCCAGCAGTGAAGTCCACAGGGGAACGAACACTGAAGCTTTCTTT. It is translated as CASSEVHRGTNTEAFF.

This chain connects TRBV9 to TRBJ1-2; D uncertain. CDR1 is SGDLS and CDR2 is YYNGEE in the germline V gene. V lost 0 bases, J lost 4 bases, and 10 bases lay in between. This CDR3 is built from 14 residues. CDR3 in amino acids: CASSVVAVGYGYTF. The CDR3 coding sequence is TGTGCCAGCAGCGTAGTTGCAGTAGGCTATGGCTACACCTTC.

The chain recombines TRBV10-3 with TRBJ1-2; D gene ambiguous. CDR1 and CDR2 (germline): ENHRY, SYGVKD. The CDR3 contains 14 residues. Trimming took off 0 bases at V and 2 bases at J, with 7 bases between the two ends. The CDR3 nucleotides read TGTGCCATCAGTGAGTCGTCAGCAAACTATGGCTACACCTTC. It translates to CAISESSANYGYTF.

This clone was counted a few times. The chain couples TRBV12-3 or TRBV12-4 to TRBJ1-1; no firm D call. Trimming pared 5 bases from V and 8 bases from J, leaving 15 bases between. The CDR3 sequence is 13 residues long. This CDR3 reads CASSGGGSFEAFF. As DNA, the CDR3 is TGTGCCAGCAGTGGAGGCGGGTCCTTCGAAGCTTTCTTT.

This chain uses TRBV6-2 or TRBV6-3 with TRBJ2-7; the match to TRBD2 covers 8 bases. Germline trimming cut 2 bases from V and 5 bases from J; bases unmatched to any gene: 11. This CDR3 contains 16 residues. CDR1 and CDR2 (germline): MNHEY, SVGEGT. Written as DNA, the CDR3 is TGTGCCAGCAGTTACAGGCGGGGGGCCCTCCTCCACGAGCAGTACTTC. Protein sequence: CASSYRRGALLHEQYF.

V is TRBV12-5 and J is TRBJ2-1, with a weak D call TRBD1 (6 bases). The CDR3 consists of 14 residues. In germline, CDR1 is LGHNT, CDR2 FRNRAP. The germline V and J ends were trimmed by 0 bases and 6 bases, with 9 bases remaining between them. CDR3 residues: CASGLVQGGNEQFF. In DNA, the CDR3 is TGTGCTAGTGGTTTGGTACAAGGGGGCAATGAGCAGTTCTTC. Based on the CDR3 plus reference TRBV12-5 and TRBJ2-1, the full variable domain is DARVTQTPRHKVTEMGQEVTMRCQPILGHNTVFWYRQTMMQGLELLAYFRNRAPLDDSGMPKDRFSAEMPDATLATLKIQPSEPRDSAVYFCASGLVQGGNEQFFGPGTRLTVL.

The chain has TRBV12-5 and TRBJ2-7; D unresolved. The germline V and J ends were trimmed by 0 bases and 6 bases, with 6 bases remaining between them. Germline V gives CDR1 LGHNT, CDR2 FRNRAP. The CDR3 consists of 12 residues. The CDR3 sequence is CASGLVSREQYF. DNA for the CDR3: TGTGCTAGTGGTTTGGTATCCCGCGAGCAGTACTTC.

The chain links TRBV27 to TRBJ1-5; D is perhaps TRBD1 (6 bases). Trimming took 5 bases from V and 6 from J, leaving 17 bases between them. The CDR3 spans 15 residues. Germline V CDR1 and CDR2: MNHEY, SMNVEV (reference sequence). Here the CDR3 reads CASSPLGGEGQPQHF. CDR3 nucleotides: TGTGCCAGCAGTCCTCTGGGGGGCGAAGGTCAGCCCCAGCATTTT.